This T cell receptor (beta chain) came from a study of blood T cell repertoires in COVID-19. Libraries were prepared by immunoSEQ multiplex PCR; TCRdb keeps only in-frame clonotypes and omits some of them. The sample contains about 76,000 clones, roughly 91% of which appear only once. V trimming: 1 base; J trimming: 3 bases; junction bases outside the gene matches: 2. The CDR3 is made up of 14 amino acids. Germline V CDR1 and CDR2: SGDLS, YYNGEE. Material: peripheral blood. The TCR originated in a woman older than 75 with active or convalescent COVID-19. The V call is TRBV9, the J call TRBJ2-5, with 8 bases identical to TRBD2. CDR3 protein: CASSVNGGEETQYF. Written as DNA, the CDR3 is TGTGCCAGCAGCGTAAACGGGGGGGAAGAGACCCAGTACTTC.